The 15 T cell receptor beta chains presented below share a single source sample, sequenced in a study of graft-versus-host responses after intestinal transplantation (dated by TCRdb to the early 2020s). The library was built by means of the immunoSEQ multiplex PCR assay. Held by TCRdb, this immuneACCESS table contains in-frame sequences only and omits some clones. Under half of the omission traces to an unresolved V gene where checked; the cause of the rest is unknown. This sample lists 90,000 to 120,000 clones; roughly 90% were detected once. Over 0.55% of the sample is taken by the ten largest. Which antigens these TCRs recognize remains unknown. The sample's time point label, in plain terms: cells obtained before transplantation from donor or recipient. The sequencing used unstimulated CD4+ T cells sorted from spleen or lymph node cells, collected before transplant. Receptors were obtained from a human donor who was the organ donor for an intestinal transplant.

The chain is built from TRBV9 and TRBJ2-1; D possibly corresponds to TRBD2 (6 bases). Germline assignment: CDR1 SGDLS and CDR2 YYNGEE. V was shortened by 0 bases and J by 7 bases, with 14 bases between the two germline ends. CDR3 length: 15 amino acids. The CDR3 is CASSVAVTRSNEQFF. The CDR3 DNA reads TGTGCCAGCAGCGTAGCTGTGACTAGGTCTAATGAGCAGTTCTTC.

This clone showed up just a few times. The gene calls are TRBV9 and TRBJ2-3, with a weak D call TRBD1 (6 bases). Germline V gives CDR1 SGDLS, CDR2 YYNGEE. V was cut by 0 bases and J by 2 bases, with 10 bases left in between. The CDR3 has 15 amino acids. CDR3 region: CASSVGQAYTDTQYF. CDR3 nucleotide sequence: TGTGCCAGCAGCGTAGGACAGGCTTACACAGATACGCAGTATTTT.

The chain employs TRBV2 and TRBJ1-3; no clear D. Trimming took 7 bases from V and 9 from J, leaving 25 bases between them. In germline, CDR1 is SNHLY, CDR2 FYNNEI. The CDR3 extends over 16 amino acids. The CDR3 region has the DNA TGTGCCAGCACCTCGAATTCAGGTCGCGTTGGCGGCACCATATATTTT. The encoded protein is CASTSNSGRVGGTIYF.

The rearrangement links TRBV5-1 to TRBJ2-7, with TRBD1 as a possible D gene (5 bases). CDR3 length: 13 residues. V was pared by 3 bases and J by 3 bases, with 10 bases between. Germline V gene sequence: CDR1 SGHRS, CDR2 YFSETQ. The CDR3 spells CASSSGFGYEQYF. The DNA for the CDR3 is TGCGCCAGCAGCTCAGGGTTTGGCTACGAGCAGTACTTC. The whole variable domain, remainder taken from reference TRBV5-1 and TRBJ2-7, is KAGVTQTPRYLIKTRGQQVTLSCSPISGHRSVSWYQQTPGQGLQFLFEYFSETQRNKGNFPGRFSGRQFSNSRSEMNVSTLELGDSALYLCASSSGFGYEQYFGPGTRLTVT.

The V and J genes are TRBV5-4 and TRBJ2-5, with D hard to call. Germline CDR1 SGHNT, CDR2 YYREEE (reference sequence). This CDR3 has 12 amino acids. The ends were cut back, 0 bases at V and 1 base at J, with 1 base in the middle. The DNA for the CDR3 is TGTGCCAGCAGCTTGGGCCAAGAGACCCAGTACTTC. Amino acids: CASSLGQETQYF. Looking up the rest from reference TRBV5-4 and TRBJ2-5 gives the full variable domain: ETGVTQSPTHLIKTRGQQVTLRCSSQSGHNTVSWYQQALGQGPQFIFQYYREEENGRGNFPPRFSGLQFPNYSSELNVNALELDDSALYLCASSLGQETQYFGPGTRLLVL.

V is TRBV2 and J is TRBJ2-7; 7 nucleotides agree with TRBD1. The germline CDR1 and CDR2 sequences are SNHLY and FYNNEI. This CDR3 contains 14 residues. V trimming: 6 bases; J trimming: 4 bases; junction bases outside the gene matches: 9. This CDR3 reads CASRPRQGEYEQYF. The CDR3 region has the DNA TGTGCCAGCAGACCCCGACAGGGCGAATACGAGCAGTACTTC.

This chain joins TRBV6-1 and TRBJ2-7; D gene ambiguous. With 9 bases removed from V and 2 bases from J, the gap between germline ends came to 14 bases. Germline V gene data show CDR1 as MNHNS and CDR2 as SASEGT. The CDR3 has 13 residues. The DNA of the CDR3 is TGTGCCAGTCAGGATAAAGGCCCCTACGAGCAGTACTTC. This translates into CASQDKGPYEQYF.

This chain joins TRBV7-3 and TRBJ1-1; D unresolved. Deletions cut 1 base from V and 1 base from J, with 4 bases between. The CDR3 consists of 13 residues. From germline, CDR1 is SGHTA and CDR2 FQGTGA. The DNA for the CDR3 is TGTGCCAGCAGCTTAAGCAGGAACACTGAAGCTTTCTTT. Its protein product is CASSLSRNTEAFF.

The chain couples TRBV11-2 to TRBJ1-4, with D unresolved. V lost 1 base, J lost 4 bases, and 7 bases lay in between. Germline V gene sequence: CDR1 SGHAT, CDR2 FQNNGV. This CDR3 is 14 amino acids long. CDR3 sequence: CASSLGSLNEKLFF. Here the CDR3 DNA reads TGTGCCAGCAGCTTAGGGTCACTTAATGAAAAACTGTTTTTT.

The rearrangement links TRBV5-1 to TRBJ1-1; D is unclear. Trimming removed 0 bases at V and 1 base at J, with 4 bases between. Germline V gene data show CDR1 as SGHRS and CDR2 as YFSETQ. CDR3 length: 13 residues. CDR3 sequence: CASSLAGNTEAFF. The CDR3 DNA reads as TGCGCCAGCAGCTTGGCCGGGAACACTGAAGCTTTCTTT. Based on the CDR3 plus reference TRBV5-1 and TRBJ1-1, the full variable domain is KAGVTQTPRYLIKTRGQQVTLSCSPISGHRSVSWYQQTPGQGLQFLFEYFSETQRNKGNFPGRFSGRQFSNSRSEMNVSTLELGDSALYLCASSLAGNTEAFFGQGTRLTVV.

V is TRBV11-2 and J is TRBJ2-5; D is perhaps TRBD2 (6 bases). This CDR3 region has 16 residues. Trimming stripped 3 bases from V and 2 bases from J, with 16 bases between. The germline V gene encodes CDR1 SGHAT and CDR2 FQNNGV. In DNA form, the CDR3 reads TGTGCCAGCAGCTTGGGGGGAGTAGGGAAGCAAGAGACCCAGTACTTC. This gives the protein CASSLGGVGKQETQYF.

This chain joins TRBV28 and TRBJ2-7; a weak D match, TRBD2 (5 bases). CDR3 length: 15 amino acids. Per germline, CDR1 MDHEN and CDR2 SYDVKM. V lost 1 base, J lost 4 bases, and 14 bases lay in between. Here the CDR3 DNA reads TGTGCCAGCAGTTTATCGGCTGGAGGATTGTACGAGCAGTACTTC. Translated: CASSLSAGGLYEQYF.

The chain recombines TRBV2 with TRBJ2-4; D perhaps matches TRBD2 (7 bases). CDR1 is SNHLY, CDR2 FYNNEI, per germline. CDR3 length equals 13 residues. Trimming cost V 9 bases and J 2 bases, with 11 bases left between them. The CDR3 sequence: CARGGGSKNIQYF. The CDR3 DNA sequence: TGTGCCAGGGGAGGGGGGTCCAAAAACATTCAGTACTTC.

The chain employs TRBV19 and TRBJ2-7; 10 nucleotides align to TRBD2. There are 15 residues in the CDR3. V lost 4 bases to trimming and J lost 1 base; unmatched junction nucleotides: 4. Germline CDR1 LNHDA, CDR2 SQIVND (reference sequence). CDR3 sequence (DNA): TGTGCCAGTAGTAAGGCTAGCGGGGGTTCCTACGAGCAGTACTTC. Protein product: CASSKASGGSYEQYF.

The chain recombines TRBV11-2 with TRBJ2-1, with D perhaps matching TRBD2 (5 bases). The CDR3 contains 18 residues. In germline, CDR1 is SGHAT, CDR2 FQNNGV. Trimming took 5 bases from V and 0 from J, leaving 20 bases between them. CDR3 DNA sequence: TGTGCCAGCAGCCTGACCTCCTGGACTTCCATCTCCTACAATGAGCAGTTCTTC. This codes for CASSLTSWTSISYNEQFF.